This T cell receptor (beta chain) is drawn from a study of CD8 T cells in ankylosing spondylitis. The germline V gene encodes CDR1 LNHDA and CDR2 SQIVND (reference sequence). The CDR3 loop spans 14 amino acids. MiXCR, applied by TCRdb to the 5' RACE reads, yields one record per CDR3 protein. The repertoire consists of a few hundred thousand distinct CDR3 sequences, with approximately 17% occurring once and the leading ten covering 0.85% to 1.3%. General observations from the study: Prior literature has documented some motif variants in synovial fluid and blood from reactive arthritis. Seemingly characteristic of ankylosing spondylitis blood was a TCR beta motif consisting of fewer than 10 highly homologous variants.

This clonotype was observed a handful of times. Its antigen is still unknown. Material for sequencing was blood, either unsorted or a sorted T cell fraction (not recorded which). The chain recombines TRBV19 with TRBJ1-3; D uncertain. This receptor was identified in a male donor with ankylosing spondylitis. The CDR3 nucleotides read TGTGCAGTTGACCCCACCGGCTCTGGAAACACCATATATTTT. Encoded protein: CAVDPTGSGNTIYF.